Listed below are T cell receptor beta chains from one sample, sequenced in a study of regulatory and conventional T cells in breast cancer. MiXCR was run by TCRdb on the PCR reads, yielding one entry per CDR3 protein. The data show fewer than 20,000 distinct CDR3 sequences, about 32% seen once. Sequenced input: conventional T cells from blood. These TCRs come from a female donor in good health. Both conserved end residues are part of each CDR3. A row's size may be missing; if present it is once, few, many or a size class.

v_call	clone_size	j_call	cdr3_aa
TRBV5-1	.	TRBJ2-7	CASSWVPTGLSSYEQYF
TRBV29-1	.	TRBJ2-7	CSATSGRTYEQYF
TRBV5-4	.	TRBJ1-3	CASSQKDRGGATIYF
TRBV5-4	.	TRBJ1-2	CASGAPGGKRINYGYTF
TRBV29-1	medium-sized	TRBJ2-4	CSVATSDNIQYF
TRBV20-1	.	TRBJ2-4	CSARMSGLTAKNIQYF
TRBV9	medium-sized	TRBJ2-1	CASSPAQGRYNEQFF
TRBV3-1	.	TRBJ2-3	CASSQDPVSTDTQYF
TRBV11-2	medium-sized	TRBJ2-2	CASIEGLRNTGELFF
TRBV6-1	.	TRBJ2-1	CASSPLTSGATNEQFF
TRBV12-3/TRBV12-4	.	TRBJ1-5	CASSQGNSNQPQHF
TRBV29-1	.	TRBJ2-7	CSADSAGEQYF
TRBV5-4	.	TRBJ2-5	CASSVEGMQTQYF
TRBV7-2	few	TRBJ1-5	CASSPGEGLGQPQHF
TRBV12-3/TRBV12-4	.	TRBJ2-5	CASSLEVFKLVEETQYF